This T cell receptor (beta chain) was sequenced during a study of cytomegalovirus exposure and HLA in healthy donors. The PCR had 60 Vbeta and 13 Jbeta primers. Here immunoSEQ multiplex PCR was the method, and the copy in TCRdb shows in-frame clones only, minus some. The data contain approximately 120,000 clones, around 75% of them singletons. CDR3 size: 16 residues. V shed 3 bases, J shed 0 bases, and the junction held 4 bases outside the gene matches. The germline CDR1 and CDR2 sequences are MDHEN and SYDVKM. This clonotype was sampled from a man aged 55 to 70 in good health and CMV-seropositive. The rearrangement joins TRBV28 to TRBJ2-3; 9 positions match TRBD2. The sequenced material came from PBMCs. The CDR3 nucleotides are TGTGCCAGCAGTTTTAACAGCGGGGGGAGCACAGATACGCAGTATTTT. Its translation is CASSFNSGGSTDTQYF. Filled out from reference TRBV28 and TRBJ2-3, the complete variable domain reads DVKVTQSSRYLVKRTGEKVFLECVQDMDHENMFWYRQDPGLGLRLIYFSYDVKMKEKGDIPEGYSVSREKKERFSLILESASTNQTSMYLCASSFNSGGSTDTQYFGPGTRLTVL.